This is a list of T cell receptor beta chains from one sample in a study of low-dose radiotherapy and immunotherapy resistance in tumors. TCRdb independently ran MiXCR on the reads; one entry per CDR3 protein. Of 50,000 or so distinct CDR3 sequences listed, around 23% were seen once; the top ten hold around 6.5%. Source: PBMCs, taken after low-dose radiotherapy plus immunotherapy. These receptors were taken from a male donor with prostate cancer. Both conserved end residues are part of each CDR3.

TRBV6-5 | CASSYRDNNYGYTF
TRBV20-1 | CSATGTGGNEQFF
TRBV19 | CASSMRTGGQETQYF
TRBV6-6 | CASSYSNVFFWEGTSNQPQHF
TRBV5-1 | CASSFDRAYEQYF
TRBV12-3/TRBV12-4 | CASSPGQPSIYGYTF
TRBV5-4 | CASSLYSGTEPNQPQHF
TRBV28 | CASSPIGFKSSYNEQFF
TRBV10-3 | CAISAISRRVGETQYF
TRBV19 | CASSPYSNQPQHF
TRBV10-2 | CASSPRQGDPATQETQYF
TRBV14 | CASSQPNTGELFF
TRBV24-1 | CATSDLLAGENTGELFFF
TRBV20-1 | CSAREGGGAVRYEQFF
TRBV9 | CASSETSGSREQYF
TRBV29-1 | CSGGTGASFRGTDTQYF
TRBV29-1 | CSVLISGAATGEQYF